This paragraph covers one TCR beta chain sequence. The antigen remains undetermined. Per germline, CDR1 SQVTM and CDR2 ANQGSEA. V lost 4 bases, J lost 5 bases, and 8 bases lay in between. The CDR3 is 11 amino acids. TCRdb re-called the reads with MiXCR, one entry per CDR3 protein. There are about 260,000 distinct CDR3 sequences in the sample; roughly an eighth occur only once, and 8.8% lies in the top ten. The sample belongs to a study of T cell repertoires in cytomegalovirus infection. Turning to the study itself: From public TCR beta signatures came an indication of both CMV infection and matching HLA type.

Study-level findings and limits: There were HLA-C-restricted CMV-specific TCR beta clonotypes dominating the ex vivo response. Cumulative public TCR beta family frequency identified CMV carriers with the relevant HLA.

Sequenced material: PBMCs. The TCR sequence derives from a human donor in good health (CMV status not recorded). Some clones in this sample may be carry-over from other donors' samples. The rearrangement joins TRBV29-1 to TRBJ1-2, with D maybe TRBD1 (5 bases). This CDR3 is CSVVRGYGYTF. CDR3 bases: TGCAGCGTTGTGAGGGGATATGGCTACACCTTC.